The present entry profiles one TCR beta chain with its context. There are 13 residues in the CDR3. Germline CDR1 is SGHTA and CDR2 is FQGTGA. Trimming shortened V by 2 bases and J by 5 bases, and 9 bases separated the two germline ends. Libraries were prepared by immunoSEQ multiplex PCR; TCRdb keeps only in-frame clonotypes and omits some of them. The repertoire holds about 40,000 clones, with 90% to 95% as singletons. The source of the sample is a study of T cell changes during pregnancy in multiple sclerosis. The chain recombines TRBV7-3 with TRBJ2-5; D is uncertain. The sequenced sample was CD8+ T cells from peripheral blood mononuclear cells, obtained in the third trimester of pregnancy. This receptor was taken from a female donor with multiple sclerosis, enrolled in a pregnancy study. The CDR3 here is CASSLSGAETQYF. The CDR3 DNA reads TGTGCCAGCAGCTTATCAGGTGCGGAGACCCAGTACTTC.